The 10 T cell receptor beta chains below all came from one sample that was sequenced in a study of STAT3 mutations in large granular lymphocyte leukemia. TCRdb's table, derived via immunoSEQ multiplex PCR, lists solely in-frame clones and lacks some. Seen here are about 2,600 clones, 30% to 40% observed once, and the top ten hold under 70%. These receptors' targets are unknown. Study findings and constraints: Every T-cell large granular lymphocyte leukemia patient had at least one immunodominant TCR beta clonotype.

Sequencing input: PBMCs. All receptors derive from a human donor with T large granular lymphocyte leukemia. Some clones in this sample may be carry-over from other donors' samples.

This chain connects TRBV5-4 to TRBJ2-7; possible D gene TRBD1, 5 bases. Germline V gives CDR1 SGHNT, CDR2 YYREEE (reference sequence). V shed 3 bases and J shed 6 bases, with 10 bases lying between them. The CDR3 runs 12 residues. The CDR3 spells CASSSTGSEQYF. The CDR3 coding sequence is TGTGCCAGCAGCTCTACAGGAAGCGAGCAGTACTTC.

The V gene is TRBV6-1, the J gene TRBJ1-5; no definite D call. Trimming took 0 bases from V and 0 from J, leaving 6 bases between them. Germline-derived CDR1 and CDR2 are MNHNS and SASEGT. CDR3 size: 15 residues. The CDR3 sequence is CASSEADGSNQPQHF. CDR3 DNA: TGTGCCAGCAGTGAAGCGGACGGTAGCAATCAGCCCCAGCATTTT.

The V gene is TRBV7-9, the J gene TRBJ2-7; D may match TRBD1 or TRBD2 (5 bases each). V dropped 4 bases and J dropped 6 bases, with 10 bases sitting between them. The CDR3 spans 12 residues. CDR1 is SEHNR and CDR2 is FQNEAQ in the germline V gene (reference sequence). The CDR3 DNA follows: TGTGCCAGCAGCTCGGGGCCCGTCGAGCAGTACTTC. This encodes CASSSGPVEQYF.

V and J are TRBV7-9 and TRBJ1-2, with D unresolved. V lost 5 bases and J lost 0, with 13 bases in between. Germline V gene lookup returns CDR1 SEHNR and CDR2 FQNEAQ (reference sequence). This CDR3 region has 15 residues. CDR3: CASSPAGKANYGYTF. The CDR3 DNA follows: TGTGCCAGCAGCCCAGCGGGGAAGGCTAACTATGGCTACACCTTC.

The CDR3 spells CAWSPPTGDTEAFF. In DNA, the CDR3 is TGTGCCTGGAGTCCCCCGACAGGAGACACTGAAGCTTTCTTT. The chain uses TRBV30 and TRBJ1-1; the D gene is possibly TRBD1 (6 bases). Germline V gene sequence: CDR1 GTSNPN, CDR2 SVGIG (reference sequence). V lost 2 bases to trimming and J lost 3 bases, with 13 bases between them. The CDR3 has 14 amino acids.

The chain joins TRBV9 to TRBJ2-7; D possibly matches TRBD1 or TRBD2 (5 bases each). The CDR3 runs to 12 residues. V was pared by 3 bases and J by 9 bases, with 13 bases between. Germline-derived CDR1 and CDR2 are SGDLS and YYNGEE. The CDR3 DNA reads TGTGCCAGCAGCGGGGACCCAGGGCGGCAGTACTTC. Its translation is CASSGDPGRQYF. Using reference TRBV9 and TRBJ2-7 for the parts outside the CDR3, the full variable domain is DSGVTQTPKHLITATGQRVTLRCSPRSGDLSVYWYQQSLDQGLQFLIQYYNGEERAKGNILERFSAQQFPDLHSELNLSSLELGDSALYFCASSGDPGRQYFGPGTRLTVT.

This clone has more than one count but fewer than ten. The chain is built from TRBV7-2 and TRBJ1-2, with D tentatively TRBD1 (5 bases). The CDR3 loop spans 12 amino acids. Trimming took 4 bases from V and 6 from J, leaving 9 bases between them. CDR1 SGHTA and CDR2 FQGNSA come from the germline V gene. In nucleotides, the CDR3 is TGTGCCAGCAGCTCCGGGACCCATGGCTACACCTTC. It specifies CASSSGTHGYTF.

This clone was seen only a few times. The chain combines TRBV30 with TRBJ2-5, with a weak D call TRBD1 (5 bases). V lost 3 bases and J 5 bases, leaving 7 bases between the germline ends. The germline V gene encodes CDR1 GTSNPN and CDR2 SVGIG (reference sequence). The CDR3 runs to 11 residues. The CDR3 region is CAWRGRETQYF. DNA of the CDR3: TGTGCCTGGAGGGGGCGGGAGACCCAGTACTTC.

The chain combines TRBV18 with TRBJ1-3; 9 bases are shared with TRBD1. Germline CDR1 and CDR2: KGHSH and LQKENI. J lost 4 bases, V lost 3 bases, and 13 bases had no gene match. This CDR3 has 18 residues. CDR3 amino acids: CASSPSSVTGGFGNTIYF. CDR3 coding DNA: TGTGCCAGCTCACCTTCCTCCGTAACAGGGGGCTTCGGAAACACCATATATTTT.

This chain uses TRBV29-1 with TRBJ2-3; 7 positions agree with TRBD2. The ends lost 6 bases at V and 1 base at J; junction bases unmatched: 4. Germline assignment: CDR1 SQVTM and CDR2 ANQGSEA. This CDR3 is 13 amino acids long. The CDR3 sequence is CSVGLGGTDTQYF. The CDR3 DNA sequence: TGCAGCGTCGGACTAGGGGGCACAGATACGCAGTATTTT.